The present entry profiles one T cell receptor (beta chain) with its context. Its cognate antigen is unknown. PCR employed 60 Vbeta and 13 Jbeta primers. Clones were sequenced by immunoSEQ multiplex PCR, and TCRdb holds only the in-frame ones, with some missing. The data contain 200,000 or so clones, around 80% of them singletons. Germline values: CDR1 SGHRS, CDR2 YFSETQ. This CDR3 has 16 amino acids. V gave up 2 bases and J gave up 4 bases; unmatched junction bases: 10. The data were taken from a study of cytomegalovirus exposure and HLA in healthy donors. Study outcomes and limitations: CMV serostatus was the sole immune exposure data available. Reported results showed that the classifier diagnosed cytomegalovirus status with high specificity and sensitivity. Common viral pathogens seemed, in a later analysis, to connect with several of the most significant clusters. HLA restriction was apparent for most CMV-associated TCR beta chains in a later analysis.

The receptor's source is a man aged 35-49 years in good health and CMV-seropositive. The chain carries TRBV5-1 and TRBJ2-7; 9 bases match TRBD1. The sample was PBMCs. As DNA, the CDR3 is TGCGCCAGCAGCTTAACAGGGACAGGGTCAAAGTACGAGCAGTACTTC. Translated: CASSLTGTGSKYEQYF.